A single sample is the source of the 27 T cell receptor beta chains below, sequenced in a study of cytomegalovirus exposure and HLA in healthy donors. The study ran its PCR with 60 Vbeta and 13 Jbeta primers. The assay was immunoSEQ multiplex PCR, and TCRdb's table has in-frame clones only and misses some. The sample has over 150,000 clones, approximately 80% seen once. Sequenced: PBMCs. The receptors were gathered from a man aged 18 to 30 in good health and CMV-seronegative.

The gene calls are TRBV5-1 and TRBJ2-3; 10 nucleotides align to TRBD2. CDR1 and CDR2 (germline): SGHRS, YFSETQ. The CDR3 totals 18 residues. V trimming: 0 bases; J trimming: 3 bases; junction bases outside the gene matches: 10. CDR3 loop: CASSLVAGGALGTDTQYF. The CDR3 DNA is TGCGCCAGCAGCTTGGTAGCGGGAGGCGCGTTGGGAACAGATACGCAGTATTTT.

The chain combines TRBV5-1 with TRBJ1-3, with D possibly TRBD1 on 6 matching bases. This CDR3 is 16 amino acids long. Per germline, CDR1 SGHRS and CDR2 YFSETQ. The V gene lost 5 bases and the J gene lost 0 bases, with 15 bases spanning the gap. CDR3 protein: CASRGTPSSSGNTIYF. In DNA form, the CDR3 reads TGCGCCAGCAGAGGGACACCCAGCTCCTCTGGAAACACCATATATTTT.

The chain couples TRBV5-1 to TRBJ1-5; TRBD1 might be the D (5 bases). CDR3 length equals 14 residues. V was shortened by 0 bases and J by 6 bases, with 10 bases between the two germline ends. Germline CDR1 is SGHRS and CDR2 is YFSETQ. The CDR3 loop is CASSLVGPGQPQHF. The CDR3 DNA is TGCGCCAGCAGCTTGGTGGGGCCGGGTCAGCCCCAGCATTTT.

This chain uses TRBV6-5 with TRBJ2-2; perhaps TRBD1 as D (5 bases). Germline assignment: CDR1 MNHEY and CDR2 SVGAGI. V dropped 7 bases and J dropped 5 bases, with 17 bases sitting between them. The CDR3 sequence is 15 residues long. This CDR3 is CASKAAGYTTGELFF. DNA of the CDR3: TGTGCCAGCAAGGCGGCAGGGTATACTACCGGGGAGCTGTTTTTT.

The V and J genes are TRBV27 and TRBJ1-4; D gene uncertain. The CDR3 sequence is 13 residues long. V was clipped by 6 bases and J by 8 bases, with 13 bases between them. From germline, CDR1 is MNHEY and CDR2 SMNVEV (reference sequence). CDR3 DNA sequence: TGTGCCAGCAGCGCAGGAATATTAGAAAAACTGTTTTTT. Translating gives CASSAGILEKLFF.

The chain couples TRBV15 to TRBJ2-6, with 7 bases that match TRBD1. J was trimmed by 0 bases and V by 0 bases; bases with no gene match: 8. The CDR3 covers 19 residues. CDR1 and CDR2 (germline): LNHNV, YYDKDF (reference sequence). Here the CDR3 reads CATSREDRRIGSGANVLTF. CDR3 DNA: TGTGCCACCAGCAGAGAGGACAGGCGAATAGGCTCTGGGGCCAACGTCCTGACTTTC.

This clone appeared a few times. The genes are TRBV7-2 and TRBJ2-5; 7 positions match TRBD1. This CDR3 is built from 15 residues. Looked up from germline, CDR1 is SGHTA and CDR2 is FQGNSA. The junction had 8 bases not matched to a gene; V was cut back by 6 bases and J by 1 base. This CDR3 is CASRRDRVPQETQYF. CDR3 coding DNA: TGTGCCAGCAGGCGCGACAGGGTACCCCAAGAGACCCAGTACTTC.

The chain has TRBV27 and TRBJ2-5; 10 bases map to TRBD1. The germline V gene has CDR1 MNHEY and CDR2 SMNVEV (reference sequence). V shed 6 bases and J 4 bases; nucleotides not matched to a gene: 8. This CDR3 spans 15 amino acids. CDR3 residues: CASRRGQGEGETQYF. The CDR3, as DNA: TGTGCCAGCAGACGCGGACAGGGGGAGGGAGAGACCCAGTACTTC.

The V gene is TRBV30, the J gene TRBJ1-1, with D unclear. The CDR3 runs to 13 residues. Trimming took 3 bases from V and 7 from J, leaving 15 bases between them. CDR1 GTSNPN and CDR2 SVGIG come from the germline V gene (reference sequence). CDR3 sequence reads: CAWRSRSQFEAFF. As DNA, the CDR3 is TGTGCCTGGAGGTCTAGGTCCCAATTTGAAGCTTTCTTT.

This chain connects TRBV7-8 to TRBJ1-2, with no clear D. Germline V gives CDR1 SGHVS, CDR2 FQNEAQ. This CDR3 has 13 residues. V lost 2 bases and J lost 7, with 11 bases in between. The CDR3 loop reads CASSLLRAAGYTF. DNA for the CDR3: TGTGCCAGCAGCTTATTGAGGGCGGCTGGCTACACCTTC.

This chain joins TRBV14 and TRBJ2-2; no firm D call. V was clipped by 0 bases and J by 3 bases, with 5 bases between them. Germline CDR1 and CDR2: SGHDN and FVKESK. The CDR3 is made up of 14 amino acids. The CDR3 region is CASSQEEYTGELFF. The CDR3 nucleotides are TGTGCCAGCAGCCAAGAAGAGTACACCGGGGAGCTGTTTTTT.

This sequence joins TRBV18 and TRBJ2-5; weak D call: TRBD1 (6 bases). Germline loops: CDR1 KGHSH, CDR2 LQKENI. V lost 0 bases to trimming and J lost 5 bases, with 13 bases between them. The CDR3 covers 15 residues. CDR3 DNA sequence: TGTGCCAGCTCACCACCGGCAGGGGCAGGGGAGACCCAGTACTTC. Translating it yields CASSPPAGAGETQYF.

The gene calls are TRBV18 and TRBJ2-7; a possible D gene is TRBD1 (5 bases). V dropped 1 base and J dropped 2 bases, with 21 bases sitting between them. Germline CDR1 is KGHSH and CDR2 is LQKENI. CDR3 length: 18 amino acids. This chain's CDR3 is CASSPLGTVTGETYEQYF. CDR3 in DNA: TGTGCCAGCTCACCACTTGGCACAGTCACAGGAGAAACCTACGAGCAGTACTTC.

CDR3 sequence reads: CASSSLNSTGYYLNTEAFF. DNA of the CDR3: TGTGCCAGCAGCTCTTTAAACTCGACAGGATACTACTTGAACACTGAAGCTTTCTTT. The gene calls are TRBV11-2 and TRBJ1-1; D may be TRBD1 (6 bases). The length of the CDR3 is 19 residues. CDR1 is SGHAT, CDR2 FQNNGV, per germline. The V gene lost 4 bases and the J gene lost 0 bases, with 24 bases spanning the gap.

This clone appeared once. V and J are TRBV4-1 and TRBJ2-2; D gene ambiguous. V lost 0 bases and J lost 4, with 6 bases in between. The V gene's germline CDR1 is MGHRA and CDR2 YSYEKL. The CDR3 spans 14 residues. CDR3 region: CASSQDPLTGELFF. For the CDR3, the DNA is TGCGCCAGCAGCCAAGATCCACTCACCGGGGAGCTGTTTTTT.

DNA for the CDR3: TGTGCCAGCAGTGACAATGGACAGGGCTTCGAGCAGTACTTC. Encoded protein: CASSDNGQGFEQYF. This rearrangement joins TRBV2 to TRBJ2-7; 8 bases are shared with TRBD1. Per the germline V gene, CDR1 is SNHLY and CDR2 is FYNNEI. This CDR3 has 14 residues. V dropped 3 bases and J dropped 6; count of bases not matched to a gene: 7.

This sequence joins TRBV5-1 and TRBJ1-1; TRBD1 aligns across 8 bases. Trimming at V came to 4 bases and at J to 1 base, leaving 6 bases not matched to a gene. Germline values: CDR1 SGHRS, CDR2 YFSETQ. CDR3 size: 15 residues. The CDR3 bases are TGCGCCAGCAGCCGGGACAGGACACGGAACACTGAAGCTTTCTTT. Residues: CASSRDRTRNTEAFF. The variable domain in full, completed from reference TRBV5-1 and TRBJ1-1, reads KAGVTQTPRYLIKTRGQQVTLSCSPISGHRSVSWYQQTPGQGLQFLFEYFSETQRNKGNFPGRFSGRQFSNSRSEMNVSTLELGDSALYLCASSRDRTRNTEAFFGQGTRLTVV.

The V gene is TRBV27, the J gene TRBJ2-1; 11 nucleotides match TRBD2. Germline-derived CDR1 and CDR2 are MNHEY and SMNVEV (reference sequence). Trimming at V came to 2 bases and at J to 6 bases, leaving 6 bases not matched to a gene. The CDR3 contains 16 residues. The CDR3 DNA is TGTGCCAGCAGTTTAACCACTAGCGGGAGTCGCAATGAGCAGTTCTTC. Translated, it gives CASSLTTSGSRNEQFF.

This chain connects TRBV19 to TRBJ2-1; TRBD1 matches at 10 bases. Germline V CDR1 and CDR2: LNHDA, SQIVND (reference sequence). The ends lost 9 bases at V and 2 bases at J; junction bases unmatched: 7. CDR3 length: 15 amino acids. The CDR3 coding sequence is TGTGCCAGCGAAACCGGGACAGGGGCCTACAATGAGCAGTTCTTC. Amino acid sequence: CASETGTGAYNEQFF.

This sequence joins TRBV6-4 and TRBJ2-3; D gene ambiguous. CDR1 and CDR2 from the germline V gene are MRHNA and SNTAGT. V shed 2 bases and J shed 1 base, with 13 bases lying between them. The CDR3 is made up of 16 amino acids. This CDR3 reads CASSDSSSPRTDTQYF. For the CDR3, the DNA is TGTGCCAGCAGTGACAGTTCAAGCCCCCGCACAGATACGCAGTATTTT.

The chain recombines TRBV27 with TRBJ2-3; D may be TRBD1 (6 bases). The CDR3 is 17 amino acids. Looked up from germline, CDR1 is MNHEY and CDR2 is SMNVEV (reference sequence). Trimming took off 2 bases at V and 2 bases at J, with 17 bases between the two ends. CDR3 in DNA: TGTGCCAGCAGTTTAAGTCTTGGGACACCCCCCACAGATACGCAGTATTTT. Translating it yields CASSLSLGTPPTDTQYF.

The DNA for the CDR3 is TGCGCCAGCAGCCAAGCAGGGGTCTCTGGAAACACCATATATTTT. Amino acids: CASSQAGVSGNTIYF. The rearrangement links TRBV4-3 to TRBJ1-3, with D tentatively TRBD1 (6 bases). Between the trimmed V and J ends, which lost 1 base and 0 bases, there was a span of 7 bases. The CDR3 sequence is 15 residues long. Germline V gene lookup returns CDR1 LGHNA and CDR2 YSLEER.

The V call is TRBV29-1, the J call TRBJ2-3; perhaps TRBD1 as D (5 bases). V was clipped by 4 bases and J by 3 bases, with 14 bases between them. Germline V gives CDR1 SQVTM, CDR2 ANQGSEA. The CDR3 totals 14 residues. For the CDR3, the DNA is TGCAGCGTTGGGAAAGGGGTAAGGACAGATACGCAGTATTTT. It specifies CSVGKGVRTDTQYF.

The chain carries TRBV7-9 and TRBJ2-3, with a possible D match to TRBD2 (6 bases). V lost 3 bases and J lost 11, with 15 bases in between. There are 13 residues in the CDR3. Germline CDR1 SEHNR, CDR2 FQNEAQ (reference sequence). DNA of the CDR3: TGTGCCAGCAGCTTTGCGGGCGGGGATGGGCAGTATTTT. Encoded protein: CASSFAGGDGQYF. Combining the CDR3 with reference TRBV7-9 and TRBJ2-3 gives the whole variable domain DTGVSQNPRHKITKRGQNVTFRCDPISEHNRLYWYRQTLGQGPEFLTYFQNEAQLEKSRLLSDRFSAERPKGSFSTLEIQRTEQGDSAMYLCASSFAGGDGQYFGPGTRLTVL.

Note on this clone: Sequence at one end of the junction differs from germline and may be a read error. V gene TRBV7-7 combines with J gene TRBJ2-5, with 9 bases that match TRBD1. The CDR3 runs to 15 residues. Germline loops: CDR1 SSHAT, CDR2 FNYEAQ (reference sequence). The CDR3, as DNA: TGTGCTAGCAGCTACGGGACAGGGATACAAGAGACCCAGTACTTC. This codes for CASSYGTGIQETQYF.

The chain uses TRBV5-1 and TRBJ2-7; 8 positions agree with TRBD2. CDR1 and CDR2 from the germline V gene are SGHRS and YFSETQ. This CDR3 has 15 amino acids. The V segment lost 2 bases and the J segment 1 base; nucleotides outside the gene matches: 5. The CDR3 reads CASSFTGGGSYEQYF. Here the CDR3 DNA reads TGCGCCAGCAGCTTCACGGGAGGGGGGTCCTACGAGCAGTACTTC. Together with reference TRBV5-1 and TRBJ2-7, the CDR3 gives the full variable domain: KAGVTQTPRYLIKTRGQQVTLSCSPISGHRSVSWYQQTPGQGLQFLFEYFSETQRNKGNFPGRFSGRQFSNSRSEMNVSTLELGDSALYLCASSFTGGGSYEQYFGPGTRLTVT.

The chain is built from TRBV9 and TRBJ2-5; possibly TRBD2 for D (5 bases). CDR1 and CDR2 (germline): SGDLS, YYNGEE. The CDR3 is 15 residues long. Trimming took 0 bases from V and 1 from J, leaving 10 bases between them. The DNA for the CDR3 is TGTGCCAGCAGCGTAGGATTAGCGACCCAAGAGACCCAGTACTTC. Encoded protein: CASSVGLATQETQYF.